This is a list of T cell receptor beta chains from one sample in a study of blood T cell repertoires in COVID-19. Method: immunoSEQ multiplex PCR; TCRdb's copy keeps in-frame clones and lacks some. The table records about 50,000 clones, over 70% of them present only once. Sequencing was done on a sample of peripheral blood. The receptors were sampled from a woman of 80 years or more with acute or convalescent COVID-19. The CDR3 runs from the conserved cysteine through the conserved F or W. A D gene is named only where the DNA matches it firmly.

j_gene,d_gene,v_gene,CDR3aa
TRBJ2-7,TRBD1,TRBV7-9,CASSLAGQGTYEQYF
TRBJ2-1,TRBD2,TRBV6-5,CAGGTSDYNEQFF
TRBJ1-2,-,TRBV4-2,CASSQEYRVEGDGYTF
TRBJ1-1,-,TRBV29-1,CSAARTENTEAFF
TRBJ2-4,TRBD1,TRBV2,CASRHRGSAKNIQYF
TRBJ1-4,-,TRBV5-1,CASSLIRMGANEKLFF
TRBJ2-4,TRBD1,TRBV11-2,CASSLVGGLLAKNIQYF
TRBJ1-1,-,TRBV5-1,CASIGEAGWAFF
TRBJ2-2,-,TRBV4-1,CASSQGAGDTGELFF
TRBJ2-7,-,TRBV5-8,CASSFIQGVPYEQYF
TRBJ2-2,TRBD2,TRBV9,CASSVPIAGGTGELFF
TRBJ2-4,-,TRBV19,CASNSPRDSSRDIQYF
TRBJ2-7,TRBD2,TRBV5-1,CASSPTPGGYEQYF
TRBJ2-7,TRBD1,TRBV6-6,CASSYSRDRVLYEQYF
TRBJ2-7,-,TRBV6-5,CASSKAGTYSYEQYF
TRBJ1-1,-,TRBV5-4,CASSLDRVTEAFF
TRBJ1-6,TRBD1,TRBV18,CASSRDSYNSPLHF
TRBJ1-4,TRBD1,TRBV18,CASSPDRGGEEKLFF
TRBJ2-1,-,TRBV4-1,CASSQDSLSGGAIGEQFF
TRBJ1-2,-,TRBV19,CASSIGTHANYGYTF